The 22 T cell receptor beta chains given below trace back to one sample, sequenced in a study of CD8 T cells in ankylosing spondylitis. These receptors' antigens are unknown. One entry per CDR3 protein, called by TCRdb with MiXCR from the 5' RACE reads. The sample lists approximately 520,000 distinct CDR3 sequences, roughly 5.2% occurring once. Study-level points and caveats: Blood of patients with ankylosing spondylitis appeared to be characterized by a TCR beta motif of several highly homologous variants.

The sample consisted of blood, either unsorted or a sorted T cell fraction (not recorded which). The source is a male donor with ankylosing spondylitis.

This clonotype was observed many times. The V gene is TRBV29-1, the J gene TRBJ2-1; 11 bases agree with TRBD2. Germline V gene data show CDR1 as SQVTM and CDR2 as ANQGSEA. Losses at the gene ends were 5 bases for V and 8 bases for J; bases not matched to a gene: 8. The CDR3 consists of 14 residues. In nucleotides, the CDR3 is TGCAGCGTTACTAGCGGGGGTAGTTGGGATGAGCAGTTCTTC. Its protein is CSVTSGGSWDEQFF.

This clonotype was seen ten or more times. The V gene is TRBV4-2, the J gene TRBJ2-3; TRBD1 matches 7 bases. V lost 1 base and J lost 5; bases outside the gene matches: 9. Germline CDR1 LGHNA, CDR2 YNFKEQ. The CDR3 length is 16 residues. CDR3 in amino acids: CASSQGREGAIDTQYF. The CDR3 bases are TGTGCCAGCAGCCAAGGTCGAGAGGGGGCAATAGATACGCAGTATTTT.

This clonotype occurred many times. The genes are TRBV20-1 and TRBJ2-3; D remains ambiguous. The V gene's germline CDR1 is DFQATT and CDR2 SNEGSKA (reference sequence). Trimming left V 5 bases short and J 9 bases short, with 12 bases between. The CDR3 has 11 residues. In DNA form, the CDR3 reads TGCAGTGCTCTCACTCCAGGCACGCAGTATTTT. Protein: CSALTPGTQYF.

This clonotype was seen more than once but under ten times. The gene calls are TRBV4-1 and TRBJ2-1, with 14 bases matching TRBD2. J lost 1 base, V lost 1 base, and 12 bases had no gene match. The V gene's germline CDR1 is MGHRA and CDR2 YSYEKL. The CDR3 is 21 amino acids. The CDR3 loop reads CASSQVYGSRLAGGSYNEQFF. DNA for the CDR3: TGCGCCAGCAGCCAAGTATATGGCTCTAGACTAGCGGGAGGGTCCTACAATGAGCAGTTCTTC.

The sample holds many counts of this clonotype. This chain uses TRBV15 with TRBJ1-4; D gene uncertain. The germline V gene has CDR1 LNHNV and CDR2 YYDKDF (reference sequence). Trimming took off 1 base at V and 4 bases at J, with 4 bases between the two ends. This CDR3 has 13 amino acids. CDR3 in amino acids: CATSRAGNEKLFF. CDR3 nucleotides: TGTGCCACCAGCAGAGCCGGTAATGAAAAACTGTTTTTT. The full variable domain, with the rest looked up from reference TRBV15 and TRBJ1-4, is DAMVIQNPRYQVTQFGKPVTLSCSQTLNHNVMYWYQQKSSQAPKLLFHYYDKDFNNEADTPDNFQSRRPNTSFCFLDIRSPGLGDTAMYLCATSRAGNEKLFFGSGTQLSVL.

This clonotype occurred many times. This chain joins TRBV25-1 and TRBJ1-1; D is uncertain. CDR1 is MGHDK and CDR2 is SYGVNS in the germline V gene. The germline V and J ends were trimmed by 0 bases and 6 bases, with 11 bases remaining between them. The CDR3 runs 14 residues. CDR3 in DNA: TGTGCCAGCAGTGAATATGGAGGTTGGGCTGAAGCTTTCTTT. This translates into CASSEYGGWAEAFF.

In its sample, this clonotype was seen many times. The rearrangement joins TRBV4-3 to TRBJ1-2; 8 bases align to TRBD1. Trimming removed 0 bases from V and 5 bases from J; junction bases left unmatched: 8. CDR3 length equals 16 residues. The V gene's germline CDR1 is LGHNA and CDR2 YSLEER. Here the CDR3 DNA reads TGCGCCAGCAGCCAAGATCGGACAGGGTTTGCTTATGGCTACACCTTC. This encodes CASSQDRTGFAYGYTF.

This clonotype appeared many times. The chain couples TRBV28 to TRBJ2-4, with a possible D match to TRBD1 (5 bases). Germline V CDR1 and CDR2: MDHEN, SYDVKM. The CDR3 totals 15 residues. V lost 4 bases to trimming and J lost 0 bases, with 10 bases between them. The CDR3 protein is CASSWTPLAKNIQYF. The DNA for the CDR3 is TGTGCCAGCAGTTGGACACCTCTAGCCAAAAACATTCAGTACTTC.

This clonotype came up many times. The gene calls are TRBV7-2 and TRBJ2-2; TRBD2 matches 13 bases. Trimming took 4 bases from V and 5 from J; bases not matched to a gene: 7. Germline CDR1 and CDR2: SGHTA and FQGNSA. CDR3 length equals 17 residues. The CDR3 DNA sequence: TGTGCCAGCAGCTCACTAGCGGGAGGGCCTGTTACCGGGGAGCTGTTTTTT. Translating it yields CASSSLAGGPVTGELFF.

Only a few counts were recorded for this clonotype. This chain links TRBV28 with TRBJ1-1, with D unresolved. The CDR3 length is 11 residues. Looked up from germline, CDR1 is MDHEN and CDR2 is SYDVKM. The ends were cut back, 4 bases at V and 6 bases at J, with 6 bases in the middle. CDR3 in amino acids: CASSSPAEAFF. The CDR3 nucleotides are TGTGCCAGCAGTTCCCCCGCTGAAGCTTTCTTT.

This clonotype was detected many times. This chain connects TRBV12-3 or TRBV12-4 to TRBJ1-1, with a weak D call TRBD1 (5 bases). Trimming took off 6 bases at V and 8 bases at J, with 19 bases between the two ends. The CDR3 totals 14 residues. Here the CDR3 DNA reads TGTGCCAGCAGCACGTTTTCGATTGGGGGGGAAGCTTTCTTT. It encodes CASSTFSIGGEAFF.

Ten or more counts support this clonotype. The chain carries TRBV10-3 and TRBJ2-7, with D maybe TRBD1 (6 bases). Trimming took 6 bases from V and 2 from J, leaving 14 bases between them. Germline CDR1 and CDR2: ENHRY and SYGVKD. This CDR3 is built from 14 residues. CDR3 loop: CAIRLGQSTYEQYF. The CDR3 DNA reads TGTGCCATCAGATTAGGACAGAGTACCTACGAGCAGTACTTC.

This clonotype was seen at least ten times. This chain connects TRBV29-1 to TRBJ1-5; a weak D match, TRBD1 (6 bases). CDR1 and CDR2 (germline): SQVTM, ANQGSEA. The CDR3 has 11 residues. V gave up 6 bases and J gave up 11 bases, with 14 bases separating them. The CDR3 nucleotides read TGCAGCGTGGGGGAGGGGGTGTCCCAGCATTTT. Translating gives CSVGEGVSQHF.

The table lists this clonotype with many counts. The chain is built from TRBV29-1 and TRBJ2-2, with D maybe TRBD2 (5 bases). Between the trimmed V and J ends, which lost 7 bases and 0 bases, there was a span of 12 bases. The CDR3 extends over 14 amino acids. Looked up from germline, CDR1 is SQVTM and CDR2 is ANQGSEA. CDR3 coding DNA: TGCAGCGCTAAAGTAGCGACGAACACCGGGGAGCTGTTTTTT. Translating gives CSAKVATNTGELFF.

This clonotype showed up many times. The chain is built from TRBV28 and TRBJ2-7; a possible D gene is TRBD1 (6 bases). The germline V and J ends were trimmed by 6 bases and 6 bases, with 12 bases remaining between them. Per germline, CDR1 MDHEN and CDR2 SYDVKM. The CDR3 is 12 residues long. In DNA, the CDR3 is TGTGCCAGCAGGGAAGGGGGTGTCGAGCAGTACTTC. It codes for CASREGGVEQYF.

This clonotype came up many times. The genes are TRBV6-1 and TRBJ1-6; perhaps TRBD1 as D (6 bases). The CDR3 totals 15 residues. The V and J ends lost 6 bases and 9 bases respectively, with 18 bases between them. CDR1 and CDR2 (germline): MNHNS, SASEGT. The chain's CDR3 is CASRAADSDSSPLHF. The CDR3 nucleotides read TGTGCCAGCAGGGCGGCGGACAGTGACTCTTCACCCCTCCACTTT.

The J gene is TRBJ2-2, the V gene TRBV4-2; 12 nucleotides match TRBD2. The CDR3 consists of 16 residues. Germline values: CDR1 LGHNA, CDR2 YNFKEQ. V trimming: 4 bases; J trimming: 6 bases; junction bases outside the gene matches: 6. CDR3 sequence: CASSPTSGSPSGELFF. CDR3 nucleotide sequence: TGTGCCAGCAGCCCGACTAGCGGGAGTCCTTCCGGGGAGCTGTTTTTT.

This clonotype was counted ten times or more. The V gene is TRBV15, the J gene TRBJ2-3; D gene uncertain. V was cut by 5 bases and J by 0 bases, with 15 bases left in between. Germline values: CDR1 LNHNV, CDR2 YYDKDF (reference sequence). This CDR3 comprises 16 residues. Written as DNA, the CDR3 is TGTGCCACCAGCGGACCATACTCGGTTAGCACAGATACGCAGTATTTT. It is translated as CATSGPYSVSTDTQYF.

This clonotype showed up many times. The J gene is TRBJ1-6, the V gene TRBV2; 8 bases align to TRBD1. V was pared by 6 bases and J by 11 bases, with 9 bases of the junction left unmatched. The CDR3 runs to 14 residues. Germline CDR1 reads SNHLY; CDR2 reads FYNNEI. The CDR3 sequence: CASRKETGVPPLHF. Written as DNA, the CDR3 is TGTGCCAGCAGGAAGGAGACAGGGGTTCCACCCCTCCACTTT.

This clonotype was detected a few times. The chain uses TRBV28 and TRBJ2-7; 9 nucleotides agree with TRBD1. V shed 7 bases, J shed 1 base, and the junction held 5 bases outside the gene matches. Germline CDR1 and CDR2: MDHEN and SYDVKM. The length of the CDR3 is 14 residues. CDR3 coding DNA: TGTGCCAGCACCCGGACAGGGGATTCCTACGAGCAGTACTTC. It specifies CASTRTGDSYEQYF.

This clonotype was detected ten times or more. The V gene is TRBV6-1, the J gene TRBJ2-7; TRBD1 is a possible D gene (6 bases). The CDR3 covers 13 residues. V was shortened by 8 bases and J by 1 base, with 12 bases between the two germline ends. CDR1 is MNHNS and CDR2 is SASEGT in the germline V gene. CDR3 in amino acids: CASGTGISYEQYF. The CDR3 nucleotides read TGTGCCAGCGGAACAGGGATATCCTACGAGCAGTACTTC.

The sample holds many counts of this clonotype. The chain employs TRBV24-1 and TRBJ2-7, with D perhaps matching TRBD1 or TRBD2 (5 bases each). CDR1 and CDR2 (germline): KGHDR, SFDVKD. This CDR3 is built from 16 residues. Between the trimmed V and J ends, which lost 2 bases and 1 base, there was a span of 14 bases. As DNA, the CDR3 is TGTGCCACCAGTGATTCTGGGACGCCAAATTCCTACGAGCAGTACTTC. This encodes CATSDSGTPNSYEQYF.